This is a list of T cell receptor beta chains from one sample in a study of cytomegalovirus exposure and HLA in healthy donors. The data were produced by immunoSEQ multiplex PCR, yet TCRdb's version contains in-frame clones alone and is incomplete. The repertoire holds 100,000 to 150,000 clones, approximately 80% seen once, with roughly 1.2% in the top ten. Material for sequencing was PBMCs. These receptors came from a girl aged 2 to 9 in good health and CMV-seronegative. The CDR3 runs from the conserved cysteine through the conserved F or W.

V	J	CDR3
TRBV7-3	TRBJ2-7	CASSFGGGYSYEQYF
TRBV27	TRBJ1-5	CASSFRGQSNQPQHF
TRBV27	TRBJ1-4	CASRSTGGKTNEKLFF
TRBV5-4	TRBJ2-2	CASSPVAGELFF
TRBV4-3	TRBJ2-2	CASSQGRWRGDTGELFF
TRBV5-1	TRBJ2-1	CASSLVGPGAHNEQFF
TRBV9	TRBJ2-7	CASSVDGGSSYEQYF
TRBV6-1	TRBJ2-7	CASSEDTKSSVYRKQYF
TRBV10-3	TRBJ1-3	CAISDGSTIYF
TRBV5-8	TRBJ2-7	CASKPKEAATYEQYF
TRBV11-2	TRBJ1-3	CASSSRRWNTIYF
TRBV9	TRBJ2-1	CASSPTEVVHNEQFF
TRBV7-3	TRBJ1-2	CASSLRRAGQGGEPNYGYTF
TRBV25-1	TRBJ2-7	CASSPPGQLTYEQYF
TRBV12-5	TRBJ1-6	CASGPGGDWAPLHF
TRBV27	TRBJ1-2	CASAFGANYGYTF
TRBV19	TRBJ2-5	CASSIDSQETQYF
TRBV7-3	TRBJ2-2	CASSLTTSGGAGELFF
TRBV15	TRBJ2-7	CATSRDRVAGGSYEQYF
TRBV27	TRBJ1-2	CASSLKPDGIHGYTF
TRBV13	TRBJ2-3	CASSLSFWATDTQYF
TRBV18	TRBJ1-1	CASSTRGTQGDTEAFF
TRBV2	TRBJ2-1	CASTGEGLGNEQFF
TRBV5-1	TRBJ2-7	CASSLGDRAYEQYF
TRBV7-2	TRBJ2-7	CASSFPGDGYEQYF
TRBV7-2	-	CASSFTYEQYF
TRBV11-1	TRBJ1-1	CASSYTNTEAFF
TRBV19	TRBJ1-2	CASSRDRAYGYTF
TRBV5-1	TRBJ2-5	CASSLGVGQEEYF
TRBV6-5	TRBJ2-7	CASSNDRGQYEQYF
TRBV28	TRBJ1-1	CASSPQGIRTGKAFF
TRBV27	TRBJ2-1	CASSLYRTGASYNEQFF
TRBV7-9	TRBJ1-2	CASRKSGVEYGYTF
TRBV6-1	TRBJ2-3	CASSEVLYTDTQYF
TRBV4-3	TRBJ2-1	CASSQDLGLESSEQFF
TRBV7-8	TRBJ1-2	CASSLGGSRGYTF
TRBV6-5	TRBJ1-1	CASSYKMGQTEAFF
TRBV19	TRBJ2-2	CASSTSSGWNTGELFF
TRBV6-8	TRBJ1-5	CASSYSSEANQPQHF
TRBV30	TRBJ1-5	CAWSALGRPNQPQHF
TRBV7-4	TRBJ2-1	CASSLELVRESYNEQFF
TRBV5-1	TRBJ1-1	CASSSDPGQGTTEAFF
TRBV4-1	TRBJ1-6	CASSQNPQGPYNSPLHF
TRBV30	TRBJ1-4	CAWSAFKTGPNEKLFF
TRBV5-1	TRBJ2-1	CASSFLASGSSYNEQFF
TRBV6-5	TRBJ2-5	CASRRDRGRQETQYF
TRBV5-1	TRBJ1-2	CASSSTPRGYTF
TRBV5-1	TRBJ2-1	CASSLHRQDNEQFF
TRBV19	TRBJ2-7	CASKVSGRASYEQYF
TRBV15	TRBJ2-3	CATSRDRVAGLSTDTQYF
TRBV7-2	TRBJ2-3	CASSFSGDTQYF